The next 10 T cell receptor beta chains were all read from a single sample in a study of T-cell reconstitution after alpha-beta-depleted transplantation in children (dated by TCRdb to the mid-2010s). Library construction relied on PCR. Sequenced on an Illumina HiSeq 2500. To normalize quantification of the TCRbeta repertoire, the TCR libraries were built with molecular barcoding that relied on unique molecular identifiers. TCRdb ran its own pipeline on the public reads, namely fastp trimming at Q25 and MiXCR clone calling, and kept in-frame beta chains. Rows matching on CDR3 protein sequence are summarized as one entry with the most common DNA and genes. Recorded for this sample are about 980,000 distinct CDR3 sequences; less than 30% of them occurred a single time. Around 30% of the sample rests with the top ten. This sample's treatment or condition label indicates: allogeneic hematopoietic cell transplantation with graft depleted of TCRalphabeta T cells and CD19 B cells.

This sample comprised PBMCs, mostly from graft donor cells, obtained 360 days after TCRalphabeta/CD19-depleted stem cell transplant. These TCRs come from a boy less than two years old who had a stem cell transplant for SCID, so the T cells may come from the graft donor.

This clonotype was seen only a few times. The genes are TRBV6-5 and TRBJ2-7; D unclear. The CDR3 is 14 amino acids. Germline V gives CDR1 MNHEY, CDR2 SVGAGI. Trimming took off 2 bases at V and 3 bases at J, with 11 bases between the two ends. CDR3 coding DNA: TGTGCCAGCAGTTACGAAAAGGACCACTACGAGCAGTACTTC. Its translation: CASSYEKDHYEQYF.

DNA for the CDR3: TGTGCCAGTAGTTTAAAGGGGGCGCAGAACAACTATGGCTACACCTTC. Protein product: CASSLKGAQNNYGYTF. The gene calls are TRBV19 and TRBJ1-2; TRBD1 aligns across 7 bases. The CDR3 has 16 residues. CDR1 LNHDA and CDR2 SQIVND come from the germline V gene (reference sequence). The junction had 11 bases not matched to a gene; V was cut back by 5 bases and J by 2 bases.

This rearrangement joins TRBV18 to TRBJ1-1, with D perhaps matching TRBD1 (6 bases). Germline loops: CDR1 KGHSH, CDR2 LQKENI. The CDR3 runs 13 residues. V was cut by 3 bases and J by 11 bases, with 16 bases left in between. The CDR3 reads CASSPARTAEAFF. The CDR3 nucleotides are TGTGCCAGCTCACCTGCCAGGACAGCCGAGGCTTTCTTT.

This sequence joins TRBV29-1 and TRBJ1-1, with 10 bases fitting TRBD1. Unmatched junction bases numbered 4, after V lost 5 bases and J lost 1 base. From germline, CDR1 is SQVTM and CDR2 ANQGSEA. This CDR3 region has 14 residues. CDR3: CSVRDRGTNTEAFF. The CDR3 DNA sequence: TGCAGCGTTAGGGACAGGGGAACGAACACTGAAGCTTTCTTT.

This clonotype has a count of ten or more. This sequence joins TRBV4-2 and TRBJ2-5; maybe TRBD2 (6 bases). The V gene lost 0 bases and the J gene lost 2 bases, with 16 bases spanning the gap. Germline-derived CDR1 and CDR2 are LGHNA and YNFKEQ. The CDR3 has 17 residues. The CDR3 loop is CASSQDRAGGEQETQYF. CDR3 sequence (DNA): TGTGCCAGCAGCCAAGATCGGGCCGGGGGAGAACAAGAGACCCAGTACTTC.

This clonotype was seen only a few times. The chain uses TRBV15 and TRBJ1-5; D call uncertain. The V end was cut by 2 bases, the J end by 0 bases, with 8 bases between. Germline CDR1 is LNHNV and CDR2 is YYDKDF (reference sequence). This CDR3 comprises 15 residues. The CDR3 sequence: CATSRYQYSNQPQHF. CDR3 coding DNA: TGTGCCACCAGCAGATACCAGTATAGCAATCAGCCCCAGCATTTT.

In its sample, this clonotype was seen once. CDR3 nucleotides: TGTGCCAGCAGTTACACGGCAGGGCTAACAGATACGCAGTATTTT. This sequence encodes CASSYTAGLTDTQYF. The genes are TRBV6-5 and TRBJ2-3; the D gene is possibly TRBD1 (5 bases). The CDR3 runs to 15 residues. The V end lost 2 bases, the J end lost 3 bases, and 12 bases lay between the germline ends. Germline V gives CDR1 MNHEY, CDR2 SVGAGI.

The genes are TRBV12-3 or TRBV12-4 and TRBJ2-5; D is uncertain. The germline V and J ends were trimmed by 7 bases and 9 bases, with 15 bases remaining between them. The CDR3 totals 12 residues. CDR3 region: CASTSSRLSQYF. Written as DNA, the CDR3 is TGTGCCAGCACCTCCTCCCGATTGTCCCAGTACTTC.

The gene calls are TRBV12-3 or TRBV12-4 and TRBJ1-1, with D possibly being TRBD1 (6 bases). The CDR3 covers 17 residues. The ends were cut back, 7 bases at V and 1 base at J, with 22 bases in the middle. The CDR3 nucleotides read TGTGCCAGCACCAAGGGGGGGGCAAACATCGGGAACACTGAAGCTTTCTTT. Translated, it gives CASTKGGANIGNTEAFF.

J is TRBJ2-2 and V is TRBV20-1, with 8 bases fitting TRBD1. The CDR3 has 14 residues. V lost 4 bases and J lost 3; bases outside the gene matches: 4. Germline CDR1 reads DFQATT; CDR2 reads SNEGSKA (reference sequence). The CDR3 loop reads CSAITGGDTGELFF. CDR3 in DNA: TGCAGTGCTATTACAGGGGGAGACACCGGGGAGCTGTTTTTT.